This T cell receptor (beta chain) was captured in a study of blood T cell repertoires in COVID-19. Turning to the study itself: The United States, Italy and Spain were the sources of the acute and convalescent COVID-19 samples. In each case, the material was cDNA or gDNA derived from T cells, B-cell-depleted T cells, or PBMCs.

Germline V gives CDR1 SGHTA, CDR2 FQGTGA. There are 17 residues in the CDR3. J lost 0 bases, V lost 5 bases, and 10 bases had no gene match. Study processing details: Estimates of nucleated cell counts were drawn from the amplification of reference gene primers. TCRdb keeps only in-frame clones here, not all; method: immunoSEQ multiplex PCR. V and J calls and clone size are given by that table; D and trimming were obtained from the DNA. The sample yields 150,000 or so clones, approximately 83% seen once. The chain combines TRBV7-3 with TRBJ2-3; 8 bases match TRBD2. This TCR was recovered from a man in his 70s who had recovered from COVID-19. Source material: peripheral blood. The chain's CDR3 is CASSQPPVAGSTDTQYF. Written as DNA, the CDR3 is TGTGCCAGCAGCCAACCTCCCGTAGCGGGGAGCACAGATACGCAGTATTTT.